The rows below give T cell receptor beta chains drawn from one sample of a study of PD-L1 blockade in urothelial cancer. Some clones are missing from TCRdb's copy, which holds only in-frame ones; the method was immunoSEQ multiplex PCR. The sample consists of approximately 110,000 clones, approximately 90% of them appearing once. The sequencing here drew on PBMCs, taken around atezolizumab (anti-PD-L1) treatment. All receptors come from a man in his sixties with urothelial cancer. Both conserved end residues are part of each CDR3.

j_gene: TRBJ2-1; v_gene: TRBV4-3; CDR3aa: CASSQEPKTEQFF
j_gene: TRBJ2-1; v_gene: TRBV5-4; CDR3aa: CASSLTSGGAREQFF
j_gene: TRBJ1-1; v_gene: TRBV7-2; CDR3aa: CASSAQGAIVYTEAFF
j_gene: TRBJ2-7; v_gene: TRBV5-3; CDR3aa: CARSLAGNLVPHNYSYEQYF
j_gene: TRBJ2-7; v_gene: TRBV28; CDR3aa: CASSDGLAGVGYEQYF
j_gene: TRBJ1-4; v_gene: TRBV29-1; CDR3aa: CSVEQGVNEKLFF
j_gene: TRBJ2-1; v_gene: TRBV29-1; CDR3aa: CSAKLASGTINEQFF
j_gene: TRBJ2-1; v_gene: TRBV9; CDR3aa: CASSGARGGGGLYNEQFF
j_gene: TRBJ1-2; v_gene: TRBV28; CDR3aa: CASSKGQGLSYGYTF
j_gene: TRBJ2-7; v_gene: TRBV11-3; CDR3aa: CASSLGLAGETTSYEQYF
j_gene: TRBJ1-6; v_gene: TRBV7-9; CDR3aa: CASSLGTQGPPLHF
j_gene: TRBJ2-2; v_gene: TRBV6-1; CDR3aa: CASSEQVNTGELFF
j_gene: TRBJ1-1; v_gene: TRBV19; CDR3aa: CASSIAGIGNTEAFF
j_gene: TRBJ1-5; v_gene: TRBV4-1; CDR3aa: CASSPTGGTDQPQHF
j_gene: TRBJ1-6; v_gene: TRBV4-2; CDR3aa: CASSLIGGARNNSPLHF
j_gene: TRBJ2-3; v_gene: TRBV5-4; CDR3aa: CATTEATRDTQYF
j_gene: TRBJ2-1; v_gene: TRBV7-8; CDR3aa: CASSRAGGFYNEQFF
j_gene: TRBJ2-7; v_gene: TRBV28; CDR3aa: CASSFPAGVYNEQYF
j_gene: TRBJ2-1; v_gene: TRBV30; CDR3aa: CAWRGGTFSEQFF
j_gene: TRBJ2-1; v_gene: TRBV29-1; CDR3aa: CSVVRDRGYNEQFF
j_gene: TRBJ2-5; v_gene: TRBV15; CDR3aa: CATSRVAGRGETQYF
j_gene: TRBJ2-7; v_gene: TRBV5-4; CDR3aa: CASSLKTGSYEQYF
j_gene: TRBJ1-5; v_gene: TRBV7-2; CDR3aa: CASSPGQINQPQHF
j_gene: TRBJ1-5; v_gene: TRBV4-2; CDR3aa: CASSQGQPNQPQHF
j_gene: TRBJ2-6; v_gene: TRBV2; CDR3aa: CASRGGDGQSGANVLTF
j_gene: TRBJ2-7; v_gene: TRBV7-2; CDR3aa: CASSAWAAGNYEQYF
j_gene: TRBJ1-1; v_gene: TRBV4-2; CDR3aa: CASSQDRTGSETEAFF
j_gene: TRBJ2-1; v_gene: TRBV5-4; CDR3aa: CASSLVLAGISNEQFF
j_gene: TRBJ2-5; v_gene: TRBV30; CDR3aa: CAWSVHLAGAETQYF
j_gene: TRBJ1-3; v_gene: TRBV6-6; CDR3aa: CASSHRGNAGNTIYF
j_gene: TRBJ2-5; v_gene: TRBV7-3; CDR3aa: CASMRGTQETQYF
j_gene: TRBJ2-1; v_gene: TRBV6-4; CDR3aa: CASSVEAGGPNEQFF
j_gene: TRBJ2-7; v_gene: TRBV9; CDR3aa: CASSVGREGYEQYF
j_gene: TRBJ1-3; v_gene: TRBV9; CDR3aa: CASSAKDRSSGNTIYF
j_gene: TRBJ1-2; v_gene: TRBV7-9; CDR3aa: CASSPWTGEAYGYTF
j_gene: TRBJ2-2; v_gene: TRBV2; CDR3aa: CASRGTGMNTGELFF